One sample yielded the 6 T cell receptor beta chains listed below, sequenced in a study of control samples from healthy donors and cancer patients. The table came from immunoSEQ multiplex PCR; TCRdb's copy has only in-frame clones and leaves some out. The sample holds over 45,000 clones, around nine tenths seen once. Specimen: PBMCs. The receptor source for this set is a man younger than 45 with colorectal cancer.

This sequence joins TRBV7-2 and TRBJ1-1; D may be TRBD1 (5 bases). V dropped 3 bases and J dropped 0 bases, with 8 bases sitting between them. Germline V lookup: CDR1 SGHTA, CDR2 FQGNSA. This CDR3 is built from 14 residues. The CDR3 region is CASSFAGMNTEAFF. The CDR3 DNA reads as TGTGCCAGCAGCTTCGCAGGGATGAACACTGAAGCTTTCTTT.

The DNA of the CDR3 is TGTGCCAGCAGAGAGGTAGCGGGGCTACTAGACACCGGGGAGCTGTTTTTT. This encodes CASREVAGLLDTGELFF. This rearrangement joins TRBV7-2 to TRBJ2-2; 8 bases fit TRBD2. In germline, CDR1 is SGHTA, CDR2 FQGNSA. The J segment lost 3 bases and the V segment lost 6 bases, leaving 12 bases of the junction unmatched. The CDR3 has 17 amino acids.

The rearrangement uses TRBV5-1 and TRBJ2-6; maybe TRBD1 (5 bases). CDR3 length: 15 amino acids. Germline V gene data show CDR1 as SGHRS and CDR2 as YFSETQ. V was trimmed by 4 bases and J by 4 bases, leaving 12 bases between them. The CDR3 coding sequence is TGCGCCAGCAGCGGCCAGGGCTCAGGGGCCAACGTCCTGACTTTC. Its translation: CASSGQGSGANVLTF.

In this sample, this clone turned up a few times. CDR3 sequence reads: CASSQTGQTQFF. The CDR3 DNA reads TGCGCCAGCAGCCAAACGGGCCAGACTCAGTTCTTC. The V call is TRBV4-1, the J call TRBJ2-1, with no clear D. The CDR3 is 12 residues long. Trimming cost V 2 bases and J 13 bases, with 12 bases left between them. Germline-derived CDR1 and CDR2 are MGHRA and YSYEKL.

V is TRBV4-2 and J is TRBJ1-4, with D possibly TRBD1 on 5 matching bases. The ends were cut back, 2 bases at V and 2 bases at J, with 15 bases in the middle. Germline V gene data show CDR1 as LGHNA and CDR2 as YNFKEQ. The CDR3 is 17 residues long. DNA of the CDR3: TGTGCCAGCAGCCAAAGGGGTCGGCAGGCTACTAATGAAAAACTGTTTTTT. Its protein product is CASSQRGRQATNEKLFF.

CDR3 DNA sequence: TGCAGTGCTAATCAGGGAGGAGAGCAGTACTTC. Amino acid sequence: CSANQGGEQYF. The chain joins TRBV20-1 to TRBJ2-7; D is possibly TRBD2 (6 bases). Looked up from germline, CDR1 is DFQATT and CDR2 is SNEGSKA (reference sequence). With 4 bases removed from V and 7 bases from J, the gap between germline ends came to 11 bases. The CDR3 loop spans 11 amino acids.